Only one count was recorded for the clone carrying this T cell receptor (beta chain). In the source study's methods: Scientists estimated how many nucleated cells there were by amplifying reference gene primers. Libraries were prepared by immunoSEQ multiplex PCR; TCRdb keeps only in-frame clonotypes and omits some of them. The V and J calls and clone size are taken from that table; D and trimming were inferred from the DNA. Of 200,000 or so clones in the sample, around 85% were seen once. These data come from a study of blood T cell repertoires in COVID-19. Study at large: The samples span acute and convalescent COVID-19 from the United States, Italy and Spain. T cells, B-cell-depleted T cells, or PBMCs supplied cDNA or gDNA.

CDR1 is WSHSY and CDR2 is SAAADI in the germline V gene. CDR3 length: 11 amino acids. V shed 8 bases and J shed 8 bases, with 12 bases lying between them. The receptor was derived from an older man with active or convalescent COVID-19. The rearrangement joins TRBV10-2 to TRBJ1-1; no definite D call. Sequencing was carried out using peripheral blood. CDR3 in amino acids: CASSEFPEAFF. CDR3 coding DNA: TGCGCCAGCTCCGAGTTTCCCGAAGCTTTCTTT.